This T cell receptor beta chain was sequenced during a study of OX40 agonist ivuxolimab in advanced cancers. The wider study: Therapy given before enrollment (anti-PD-1, anti-PD-L1 or anti-CTLA-4) was allowed, and around 40% had some.

Excluded were patients having autoimmune disease history or systemic immunosuppression. Repertoires were generated with immunoSEQ multiplex PCR, while TCRdb's copy carries only in-frame clones and drops some. Among about 70,000 clones listed, 86% were seen once. The CDR3 extends over 15 amino acids. Germline V gene sequence: CDR1 SEHNR, CDR2 FQNEAQ (reference sequence). V gave up 1 base and J gave up 2 bases; unmatched junction bases: 1. Notes on this clone: Antigen specificity is unknown.

Findings of the study overall: In the 0.1 to 3.0 mg/kg range, CD4+ and CD8+ blood T cells had expanded clonally by week 6.

The chain links TRBV7-9 to TRBJ2-1; 8 nucleotides agree with TRBD1. The sequence derives from an adult with an advanced solid tumor such as melanoma, head and neck, liver or kidney cancer. The source material was CD4+ or CD8+ T cells sorted from blood, sampled in a trial of the OX40 agonist ivuxolimab. DNA for the CDR3: TGTGCCAGCAGCTTAGGACAGGGGACCTACAATGAGCAGTTCTTC. Protein: CASSLGQGTYNEQFF.